Listed below are T cell receptor beta chains from one sample, sequenced in a study of OX40 agonist ivuxolimab in advanced cancers. Libraries were prepared by immunoSEQ multiplex PCR; TCRdb keeps only in-frame clonotypes and omits some of them. The top ten hold roughly 10% of the sample, which has around 63,000 clones, less than 85% seen once. The sequencing used CD4+ or CD8+ T cells sorted from blood, collected in a trial of the OX40 agonist ivuxolimab. The source of these receptors is an adult with an advanced solid tumor such as melanoma, head and neck, liver or kidney cancer. Each CDR3 is given with its conserved first and last residue. A D gene is named only where the DNA matches it firmly. Clone size is shown for a subset of rows, as once, few, many or a class of expanded clone.

d_gene	v_gene	abundance	j_gene	CDR3nt	CDR3aa
NA	TRBV10-3	medium-sized	TRBJ2-1	TGTGCCATCAGTAGCCGGGAAGTGGGGGGTGAGCAGTTCTTC	CAISSREVGGEQFF
TRBD2	TRBV28	NA	TRBJ2-2	TGTGCCAGCAGTCTAGCGGGAGGACTCACCGGGGAGCTGTTTTTT	CASSLAGGLTGELFF
NA	TRBV14	NA	TRBJ2-5	TGTGCCAGCAGCCAAGGGGCATTCTGGGCGGGGCCGGGCCGCGACGGTACCCAGTACTTC	CASSQGAFWAGPGRDGTQYF
NA	TRBV6-4	NA	TRBJ2-7	TGTGCCAGCTTGAGCAGCTCCTACGAGCAGTACTTC	CASLSSSYEQYF
NA	TRBV28	once	TRBJ2-7	TGTGCCAGCAGCCTTGGGGGTCCAGGCGAGCAGTACTTC	CASSLGGPGEQYF
TRBD2	TRBV5-1	NA	TRBJ2-1	TGCGCCAGCAGCTTAGGACTAGCGGCCTCCTACAATGAGCAGTTCTTC	CASSLGLAASYNEQFF
NA	TRBV12-5	few	TRBJ1-2	TGTGCTAGTGGTTTGGTACAACAAGGGCCTACCGATGGCTACACCTTC	CASGLVQQGPTDGYTF
TRBD1	TRBV4-1	NA	TRBJ2-3	TGCGCCAGCAGCGGACCTACAGGGGCCAACTCTAGCACAGATACGCAGTATTTT	CASSGPTGANSSTDTQYF
NA	TRBV11-2	NA	TRBJ2-5	TGTGCCAGCAGCTTAGTTGGCGGGGGCCGTGAGACCCAGTACTTC	CASSLVGGGRETQYF
TRBD1	TRBV28	NA	TRBJ2-6	TGTGCCAGCAGTCCATACATAGGACAGGGGGCTCCCGGGGCCAACGTCCTGACTTTC	CASSPYIGQGAPGANVLTF
NA	TRBV4-3	NA	TRBJ1-2	TGCACCAGCAGCCAAGACTACCGGTCAGCCGCTAATGGCTACACCTTC	CTSSQDYRSAANGYTF
NA	TRBV9	NA	TRBJ1-1	TGTGCCAGCAGCGTCCGCGGGACGGGGGAAGGAGTCTTCGGCACTGAAGCTTTCTTT	CASSVRGTGEGVFGTEAFF
NA	TRBV28	NA	TRBJ1-5	TGTGCCAGCAGTTACGACAGCCGAAGCAGCAATCAGCCCCAGCATTTT	CASSYDSRSSNQPQHF
TRBD2	TRBV4-3	NA	TRBJ2-3	TGCGCCAGCAGCCAAGATCACACCGTGGGGAGCGGGAGTGGAGATACGCAGTATTTT	CASSQDHTVGSGSGDTQYF
NA	TRBV18	NA	TRBJ2-3	TGTGCCAGCTCACCCGGGGCGGGGACGCAGTATTTT	CASSPGAGTQYF
TRBD1	TRBV4-3	NA	TRBJ1-2	TGCGCCAGCAGCCAGGGAGGGACAGGGCATGGCTACACCTTC	CASSQGGTGHGYTF
NA	TRBV11-2	NA	TRBJ1-1	TGTGCCAGCAGCACCGTAGGCGGGGTCACTGAAGCTTTCTTT	CASSTVGGVTEAFF
NA	TRBV12-2	NA	TRBJ1-2	TGTGCAAGTCGCTTGCCTGGACAGGGTGGCGGCTACACCTTC	CASRLPGQGGGYTF
NA	TRBV29-1	NA	TRBJ2-7	TGCAGCTCCAGGGACGGAGGAGCGAGCGAGCAGTACTTC	CSSRDGGASEQYF
NA	TRBV7-9	NA	TRBJ1-5	TGTGCCAGCAGCTCCACAGGGAGGGGAGATCAGCCCCAGCATTTT	CASSSTGRGDQPQHF
NA	TRBV2	NA	TRBJ2-7	TGTGCCAGCCAACAGGGGAGGTACGAGCAGTACTTC	CASQQGRYEQYF
NA	TRBV7-2	NA	TRBJ2-5	TGTGCCAGCAGCTTACAGGCTAGCCCCCAAGAGACCCAGTACTTC	CASSLQASPQETQYF
NA	TRBV6-6	NA	TRBJ1-1	TGTGCCATTCTCCCCGGGGAGAACACTGAAGCTTTCTTT	CAILPGENTEAFF
TRBD1	TRBV7-8	NA	TRBJ1-1	TGTGCCAGCAGCTTAGGGACAGGGCACACTGAAGCTTTCTTT	CASSLGTGHTEAFF
NA	TRBV27	NA	TRBJ2-1	TGTGCCAGCCGTACGTTGGGCGAGCAGTTCTTC	CASRTLGEQFF
NA	TRBV7-2	once	TRBJ2-3	TGTGCCAGCAGCCCGTTAAGACTAGACTTTGCGCAGTATTTT	CASSPLRLDFAQYF
NA	TRBV6-5	NA	TRBJ2-7	TGTGCCAGCAGTTTTGGGGGTCGCTACGAGCAGTACTTC	CASSFGGRYEQYF
NA	TRBV7-8	NA	TRBJ2-3	TGTGCCAGCAGCTTAAGAGGCGGACTTAGCACAGATACGCAGTATTTT	CASSLRGGLSTDTQYF
NA	TRBV6-5	NA	TRBJ2-1	TGTGCCAGCAGTTACCTAGGAGAGGAGCAGTTCTTC	CASSYLGEEQFF
NA	TRBV7-6	NA	TRBJ2-3	TGTGCCAGCAGCTGGGCCAGGGGCGCAGATACGCAGTATTTT	CASSWARGADTQYF
NA	TRBV6-6	NA	TRBJ2-1	TGTGCCAGCAGTCCCCGACTGGGATATGAGCAGTTCTTC	CASSPRLGYEQFF
NA	TRBV14	few	TRBJ2-1	TGTGCCAGCAGCCGAGGCTGGAATGAGCAGTTCTTC	CASSRGWNEQFF
TRBD1	TRBV6-1	NA	TRBJ1-5	TGTGCCAGCACGGGACAGCATAATCAGCCCCAGCATTTT	CASTGQHNQPQHF
NA	TRBV27	few	TRBJ1-5	TGTGCCAGCAGTCCCACGAATAGCAATCAGCCCCAGCATTTT	CASSPTNSNQPQHF
NA	TRBV7-2	NA	TRBJ1-5	TGTGCCAGCAGCTTAGAAGGTAGTAGCAATCAGCCCCAGCATTTT	CASSLEGSSNQPQHF
NA	TRBV10-3	NA	TRBJ1-5	TGTGCCATCAGTGAGTCGTTAGGGCTACTTGAGCCCCAGCATTTT	CAISESLGLLEPQHF
TRBD2	TRBV27	NA	TRBJ2-7	TGTGCCAGCAGAGCGGGAGGGATCTACGAGCAGTACTTC	CASRAGGIYEQYF
NA	TRBV6-5	NA	TRBJ2-3	TGTGCCAGCAGTCAGAGTCGGACCACAGATACGCAGTATTTT	CASSQSRTTDTQYF
TRBD1	TRBV7-6	NA	TRBJ1-1	TGTGCCAGCAGCTACGGACAGGGAACTTCGAACACTGAAGCTTTCTTT	CASSYGQGTSNTEAFF
TRBD2	TRBV4-3	NA	TRBJ2-7	TGCGCCAGCAGCCAAGAGGCGGGAGCCAGGGTGACCTACGAGCAGTACTTC	CASSQEAGARVTYEQYF
NA	TRBV19	NA	TRBJ1-2	TGTGCCAGTAGTATTAAAGGAGCTAACTATGGCTACACCTTC	CASSIKGANYGYTF
TRBD1	TRBV5-4	NA	TRBJ1-2	TGTGCCAGCAGCCGGGACAGGGGGGTAGGCTATGGCTACACCTTC	CASSRDRGVGYGYTF
NA	TRBV7-9	NA	TRBJ2-7	TGTGCCAGCAGCGGGGGACTTCGCTACGAGCAGTACTTC	CASSGGLRYEQYF
NA	TRBV5-5	NA	TRBJ2-2	TGTGCCAGCAGCTACTTGACCGGGGAGCTGTTTTTT	CASSYLTGELFF
NA	TRBV30	NA	TRBJ1-2	TGTGCCTGGAGCAGAGACAGGCCTTATGGCTACACCTTC	CAWSRDRPYGYTF
TRBD2	TRBV4-3	few	TRBJ2-2	TGCGCCAGCAGCCGGCTAGCGGGAGATCACGGGGAGCTGTTTTTT	CASSRLAGDHGELFF
TRBD2	TRBV27	NA	TRBJ2-5	TGTGCCAGCAGGGGGGGGTTGGGGTACCAAGAGACCCAGTACTTC	CASRGGLGYQETQYF
NA	TRBV5-4	NA	TRBJ2-7	TGTGCCAGCAGCTTTTTTTTGGGCAGCTCCTACGAGCAGTACTTC	CASSFFLGSSYEQYF
NA	TRBV10-3	NA	TRBJ2-1	TGTGCCATCAGTGAGTCGAGCGGTAATGAGCAGTTCTTC	CAISESSGNEQFF
TRBD2	TRBV4-3	NA	TRBJ2-7	TGCGCCAGCAGCCAAGAACTAGCGGGCAGCTCCTACGAGCAGTACTTC	CASSQELAGSSYEQYF
NA	TRBV19	NA	TRBJ1-5	TGTGCCAGTAGCTATCAGGGTGGCAATCAGCCCCAGCATTTT	CASSYQGGNQPQHF
NA	TRBV5-5	NA	TRBJ2-1	TGTGCCAGCAGCCGGGCGTGGGGGGCTGATGAGCAGTTCTTC	CASSRAWGADEQFF
NA	TRBV5-6	NA	TRBJ2-7	TGTGCCAGCAGCTTGGGTTGGGGGCGGGGTTATCTAGCCTACGAGCAGTACTTC	CASSLGWGRGYLAYEQYF